Here is one T cell receptor beta chain with its context. In the original analysis: Estimated nucleated cell counts came from reference gene primer amplification. Measured with immunoSEQ multiplex PCR; TCRdb has only the in-frame clones, and not every one. Clonal size and the V and J genes are those of that table, whereas D and trimming came from the DNA. The sample carries about 33,000 clones, roughly 85% recorded once. The CDR3 extends over 15 amino acids. The ends lost 4 bases at V and 3 bases at J; junction bases unmatched: 6. Germline CDR1 MNHEY, CDR2 SVGAGI. This specimen belongs to a study of blood T cell repertoires in COVID-19. Looking at the study overall: From the United States, Italy and Spain came samples of acute and convalescent COVID-19. Sources were T cells, B-cell-depleted T cells, or PBMCs; the material itself was cDNA or gDNA.

Sample: peripheral blood. V and J are TRBV6-5 and TRBJ2-1; the match to TRBD1 covers 7 bases. This sequence originates from a woman of 80 years or more with active or convalescent COVID-19. In DNA, the CDR3 is TGTGCCAGCAGTTCACCGGGACAGAACTACAATGAGCAGTTCTTC. It yields the protein CASSSPGQNYNEQFF.